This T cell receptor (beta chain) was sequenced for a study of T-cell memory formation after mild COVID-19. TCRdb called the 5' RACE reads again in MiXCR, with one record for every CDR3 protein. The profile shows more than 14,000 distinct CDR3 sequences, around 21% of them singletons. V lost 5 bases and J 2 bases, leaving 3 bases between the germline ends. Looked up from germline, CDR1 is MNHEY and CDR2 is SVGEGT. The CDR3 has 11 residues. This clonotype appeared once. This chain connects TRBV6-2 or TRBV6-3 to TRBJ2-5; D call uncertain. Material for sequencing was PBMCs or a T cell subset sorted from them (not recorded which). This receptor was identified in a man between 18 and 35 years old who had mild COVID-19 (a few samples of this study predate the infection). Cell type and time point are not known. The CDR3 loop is CASSVQETQYF. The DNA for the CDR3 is TGTGCCAGCAGTGTTCAAGAGACCCAGTACTTC.